This passage covers 24 T cell receptor beta chains from one sample sequenced in a study of T cells in Graves' hyperthyroidism and ophthalmopathy (dated by TCRdb to about 2019). Library preparation used multiplex PCR. The instrument was an Illumina HiSeq 2000. Amplification of TCR beta CDR3 regions was carried out from RNA transcripts. For the first round of RT-PCR on the TCR CDR3, the HTBI primer set was used together with the Qiagen OneStep RT-PCR kit. TCRdb took the public reads, trimmed them with fastp at Q25, ran MiXCR for clone calling and kept in-frame beta chains. Rows with a matching CDR3 protein are joined into one entry that keeps the most common DNA and genes. The sample contains 750,000 to 950,000 distinct CDR3 sequences, more than 30% of them found a single time. Roughly 8.3% of the sample goes to the ten largest clones. The sequenced sample consisted of blood. These receptors all come from a young man with Graves' hyperthyroidism.

This clonotype was counted ten times or more. The chain links TRBV20-1 to TRBJ1-6, with 8 bases fitting TRBD1. The V and J ends lost 3 bases and 10 bases, in that order; junction bases with no gene match: 5. The CDR3 is 13 amino acids. Per germline, CDR1 DFQATT and CDR2 SNEGSKA (reference sequence). CDR3 DNA sequence: TGCAGTGCTAGTCCAGGGGGCGGATCACCCCTCCACTTT. Protein sequence: CSASPGGGSPLHF.

This clonotype was observed a handful of times. This chain links TRBV11-2 with TRBJ2-2; weak D call: TRBD1 (5 bases). Trimming cost V 6 bases and J 2 bases, with 13 bases left between them. The germline V gene encodes CDR1 SGHAT and CDR2 FQNNGV. The CDR3 extends over 15 amino acids. The CDR3 DNA sequence: TGTGCCAGCAGGACTCTCGACAGAAACACCGGGGAGCTGTTTTTT. Its protein product is CASRTLDRNTGELFF.

The genes are TRBV2 and TRBJ2-5; 13 nucleotides line up with TRBD2. Germline CDR1 is SNHLY and CDR2 is FYNNEI. This CDR3 has 17 residues. The junction had 7 bases not matched to a gene; V was cut back by 5 bases and J by 1 base. CDR3 loop: CASSLTSGGARQETQYF. As DNA, the CDR3 is TGTGCCAGCAGTTTAACTAGCGGGGGGGCCCGCCAAGAGACCCAGTACTTC.

The rearrangement links TRBV12-3 or TRBV12-4 to TRBJ2-7, with 8 bases identical to TRBD2. The CDR3 loop spans 14 amino acids. Trimming at V came to 3 bases and at J to 4 bases, leaving 5 bases not matched to a gene. CDR3 residues: CASSLSGGRYEQYF. The CDR3 coding sequence is TGTGCCAGCAGTTTGAGCGGGGGCAGGTACGAGCAGTACTTC.

Details on this clonotype: One end of the junction fails to match germline, which may point to a read error. The chain combines TRBV20-1 with TRBJ1-2; unclear D gene. Germline V gives CDR1 DFQATT, CDR2 SNEGSKA (reference sequence). This CDR3 has 13 amino acids. The CDR3 coding sequence is TGCTGTGCTAGCCGGAACTCTGAGGTTGGCTACACCTTC. As protein: CCASRNSEVGYTF.

CDR3 bases: TGTGCCAGCAACCTTACCCAAGAGACCCAGTACTTC. Translated, it gives CASNLTQETQYF. The chain is built from TRBV7-2 and TRBJ2-5; D is uncertain. Looked up from germline, CDR1 is SGHTA and CDR2 is FQGNSA. The germline V and J ends were trimmed by 7 bases and 1 base, with 7 bases remaining between them. CDR3 length: 12 amino acids.

This clonotype was seen repeatedly, ten times or more. The chain links TRBV7-9 to TRBJ2-7; 7 bases are a match to TRBD1. Germline assignment: CDR1 SEHNR and CDR2 FQNEAQ (reference sequence). The V segment lost 4 bases and the J segment 5 bases; nucleotides outside the gene matches: 8. The CDR3 spans 14 residues. The CDR3 loop is CASSSPTGNDEQYF. CDR3 DNA sequence: TGTGCCAGCAGCTCGCCGACAGGGAACGACGAGCAGTACTTC.

The chain has TRBV25-1 and TRBJ2-2, with no clear D. The V end was cut by 5 bases, the J end by 7 bases, with 17 bases between. Germline CDR1 reads MGHDK; CDR2 reads SYGVNS. The CDR3 is 15 amino acids. CDR3 bases: TGTGCCAGCAGTTACGCAGGACCAGGCGACGGGGAGCTGTTTTTT. This translates into CASSYAGPGDGELFF.

The genes are TRBV27 and TRBJ2-7; 7 positions match TRBD1. The CDR3 is 11 residues long. V dropped 2 bases and J dropped 11; count of bases not matched to a gene: 3. The germline CDR1 and CDR2 sequences are MNHEY and SMNVEV (reference sequence). The CDR3 nucleotides are TGTGCCAGCAGTTTAGGCGACAGGGAGTACTTC. Protein sequence: CASSLGDREYF.

The chain carries TRBV20-1 and TRBJ2-7; D uncertain. V was cut by 6 bases and J by 0 bases, with 15 bases left in between. CDR1 is DFQATT and CDR2 is SNEGSKA in the germline V gene (reference sequence). The CDR3 is 14 residues long. CDR3 coding DNA: TGCAGTGCCCGGGCCCTAGTCTCCTCCTACGAGCAGTACTTC. Protein product: CSARALVSSYEQYF.

The rearrangement links TRBV7-2 to TRBJ1-1; D might be TRBD1 (6 bases). The V gene lost 5 bases and the J gene lost 1 base, with 14 bases spanning the gap. This CDR3 is built from 15 residues. Germline values: CDR1 SGHTA, CDR2 FQGNSA. DNA of the CDR3: TGTGCCAGCAGCCTAGTTGGGACACAGAACACTGAAGCTTTCTTT. The encoded protein is CASSLVGTQNTEAFF.

To note about this clonotype: Since a much larger clone is just one base distant, this may be a read error. The chain recombines TRBV20-1 with TRBJ1-2; D gene unclear. The ends were cut back, 0 bases at V and 8 bases at J, with 10 bases in the middle. The CDR3 covers 12 residues. Germline V CDR1 and CDR2: DFQATT, SNEGSKA (reference sequence). The CDR3 region is CSARDDIFGYTF. The CDR3 bases are TGCAGTGCTAGAGACGACATATTCGGCTACACCTTC.

As to this clonotype: A junction boundary mismatches the germline segment, possibly from a read error. The chain is built from TRBV10-3 and TRBJ1-2, with a weak D call TRBD1 (5 bases). This CDR3 has 13 residues. Germline V CDR1 and CDR2: ENHRY, SYGVKD. The CDR3 region has the DNA TGTGCCAGCAGTGGGGGGGTATATAGTGGCTACACCTTC. It is translated as CASSGGVYSGYTF.

This clonotype was seen a handful of times. The junction departs from germline at one end; a sequencing error may be responsible. The V gene is TRBV7-3, the J gene TRBJ2-2, with D unclear. Germline-derived CDR1 and CDR2 are SGHTA and FQGTGA. The CDR3 has 14 residues. CDR3 bases: TGCGCCAGCAGCCAGGCTACCCTCGCCGGGGAGCTGTTTTTT. This encodes CASSQATLAGELFF.

Turning to this clonotype: Germline and junction disagree at one end, which may indicate a read error. V usage is TRBV7-2 and J usage is TRBJ2-7, with a tentative D call TRBD2 (7 bases). Germline values: CDR1 SGHTA, CDR2 FQGNSA. The CDR3 has 13 residues. The CDR3 DNA follows: TGTGCCAGCAGCTTAGGGGGGGGCACAGGGCACAGCTTC. This translates into CASSLGGGTGHSF.

This clonotype has ten or more counts. The chain is built from TRBV24-1 and TRBJ1-3; no clear D gene. Germline lookup yields CDR1 KGHDR and CDR2 SFDVKD. CDR3 length: 13 residues. V shed 9 bases and J shed 0 bases, with 8 bases lying between them. CDR3 amino acids: CATDLRSGNTIYF. CDR3 nucleotides: TGTGCCACCGATCTCCGCTCTGGAAACACCATATATTTT.

Turning to this clonotype: A read error may be the cause here, since a much bigger clone is one base away. This chain links TRBV2 with TRBJ1-2; possibly TRBD1 for D (5 bases). The CDR3 contains 15 residues. Trimming took 8 bases from V and 5 from J, leaving 21 bases between them. The germline V gene encodes CDR1 SNHLY and CDR2 FYNNEI. The CDR3 nucleotides read TGTGCCAGCGGCCGCCCTGAGACAGATGGTTATGGCTACACCTTC. It is translated as CASGRPETDGYGYTF. Variable domain in full (rest from reference TRBV2 and TRBJ1-2): EPEVTQTPSHQVTQMGQEVILRCVPISNHLYFYWYRQILGQKVEFLVSFYNNEISEKSEIFDDQFSVERPDGSNFTLKIRSTKLEDSAMYFCASGRPETDGYGYTFGSGTRLTVV.

The gene calls are TRBV20-1 and TRBJ2-5; 12 nucleotides match TRBD2. Germline values: CDR1 DFQATT, CDR2 SNEGSKA (reference sequence). V dropped 6 bases and J dropped 5; count of bases not matched to a gene: 7. The CDR3 consists of 14 residues. The CDR3 is CSAPPSGRVETQYF. CDR3 nucleotide sequence: TGCAGTGCCCCCCCTAGCGGGAGGGTCGAGACCCAGTACTTC.

Points on this clonotype: The junction differs from germline at one of its ends, possibly a read error. V and J are TRBV29-1 and TRBJ2-7; 7 bases line up with TRBD1. The CDR3 sequence is 14 residues long. Germline assignment: CDR1 SQVTM and CDR2 ANQGSEA. The CDR3 loop reads CASSRRDSLDEQYF. CDR3 in DNA: TGTGCCAGCAGTCGTCGGGACAGTTTGGATGAGCAGTACTTC.

There are a few counts of this clonotype. The chain employs TRBV7-2 and TRBJ2-2; a weak D match, TRBD1 (8 bases). V gave up 5 bases and J gave up 4 bases, with 17 bases separating them. The CDR3 loop spans 16 amino acids. Germline V gives CDR1 SGHTA, CDR2 FQGNSA. The DNA of the CDR3 is TGTGCCAGCAGCCAAGACAGGGGAGGGTCCACCGGGGAGCTGTTTTTT. This gives the protein CASSQDRGGSTGELFF.

The chain joins TRBV5-4 to TRBJ1-2; no firm D call. The germline V and J ends were trimmed by 4 bases and 4 bases, with 14 bases remaining between them. CDR1 SGHNT and CDR2 YYREEE come from the germline V gene (reference sequence). The CDR3 contains 14 residues. CDR3 coding DNA: TGTGCCAGCAGCCAGGAGCGGGCGACCTATGGCTACACCTTC. As protein: CASSQERATYGYTF.

This clonotype turned up a few times. The gene calls are TRBV5-6 and TRBJ1-1; the D gene is possibly TRBD1 (6 bases). V was shortened by 5 bases and J by 3 bases, with 17 bases between the two germline ends. Per germline, CDR1 SGHDT and CDR2 YYEEEE. The CDR3 is 15 residues long. CDR3 region: CASSGGGQLYTEAFF. In DNA, the CDR3 is TGTGCCAGCAGTGGGGGGGGGCAGCTCTACACTGAAGCTTTCTTT.

This sequence joins TRBV6-1 and TRBJ1-4; 7 bases map to TRBD1. The germline V gene encodes CDR1 MNHNS and CDR2 SASEGT. The trim removed 5 bases at V and 8 bases at J, leaving 11 bases unmatched. This CDR3 spans 15 amino acids. The CDR3 DNA follows: TGTGCCAGCAGTCCATTCCGGGACAGTGGAGAAAAACTGTTTTTT. Protein sequence: CASSPFRDSGEKLFF.

This clonotype was detected a few times. A much larger clone lies a single base off, so this may be a read error. This chain's CDR3 is CASSFTRGKNGYTF. In nucleotides, the CDR3 is TGTGCCAGCAGCTTCACACGGGGGAAGAATGGCTACACCTTC. This sequence joins TRBV7-9 and TRBJ1-2, with a possible D match to TRBD1 (5 bases). V was shortened by 3 bases and J by 6 bases, with 14 bases between the two germline ends. The CDR3 sequence is 14 residues long. Germline assignment: CDR1 SEHNR and CDR2 FQNEAQ (reference sequence).